The 14 T cell receptor beta chains below come from one sample, sequenced in a study of early T cells in non-severe SARS-CoV-2 infection. Each CDR3 protein gets one entry after TCRdb re-called the 5' RACE reads with MiXCR. The table has 80,000 or so distinct CDR3 sequences, 5.5% to 7.5% seen once. The sequencing input was whole blood. All receptors come from an adult who was a healthcare worker with PCR-confirmed SARS-CoV-2 infection or an uninfected control (not recorded which).

The chain employs TRBV6-1 and TRBJ2-3, with 9 bases aligning to TRBD2. The trim removed 1 base at V and 1 base at J, leaving 0 bases unmatched. Per germline, CDR1 MNHNS and CDR2 SASEGT. This CDR3 spans 15 amino acids. CDR3 coding DNA: TGTGCCAGCAGTGAAGAGCGGGGGGGCACAGATACGCAGTATTTT. Its protein is CASSEERGGTDTQYF.

The rearrangement uses TRBV28 and TRBJ2-5; TRBD1 matches 7 bases. This CDR3 is built from 14 residues. Looked up from germline, CDR1 is MDHEN and CDR2 is SYDVKM. Losses at the gene ends were 5 bases for V and 2 bases for J; bases not matched to a gene: 5. The CDR3 sequence: CASSRPGQQETQYF. The DNA for the CDR3 is TGTGCCAGCAGTAGGCCGGGACAGCAAGAGACCCAGTACTTC.

The rearrangement links TRBV7-2 to TRBJ2-5, with TRBD1 identical over 8 bases. The V and J ends lost 3 bases and 1 base, in that order; junction bases with no gene match: 4. The CDR3 loop spans 15 amino acids. Germline V gives CDR1 SGHTA, CDR2 FQGNSA. The CDR3 loop reads CASSFTRGRQETQYF. The CDR3 coding sequence is TGTGCCAGCAGCTTTACCAGGGGGCGCCAAGAGACCCAGTACTTC.

This clonotype was detected only a few times. The chain recombines TRBV5-5 with TRBJ2-7, with 7 nucleotides matching TRBD1. Germline V gives CDR1 SGHKS, CDR2 YYEKEE (reference sequence). There are 14 residues in the CDR3. J gave up 1 base and V 4 bases, and 5 bases lay outside the gene matches. The CDR3 region has the DNA TGTGCCAGCAGCCGTGGGACAGATTCCTACGAGCAGTACTTC. Residues: CASSRGTDSYEQYF.

This clonotype was counted only a few times. The gene calls are TRBV27 and TRBJ2-5; 8 bases map to TRBD2. V lost 4 bases and J lost 5; bases outside the gene matches: 6. The CDR3 runs 14 residues. Germline lookup yields CDR1 MNHEY and CDR2 SMNVEV (reference sequence). This CDR3 reads CASSWAGGRETQYF. CDR3 coding DNA: TGTGCCAGCAGTTGGGCGGGAGGACGGGAGACCCAGTACTTC.

This clonotype was counted between two and nine times. The DNA of the CDR3 is TGCAGTGCTAGAGTTACTAGCGCAGAGACCCAGTACTTC. Translation gives CSARVTSAETQYF. The chain recombines TRBV20-1 with TRBJ2-5; 7 nucleotides line up with TRBD2. The CDR3 runs 13 residues. Per germline, CDR1 DFQATT and CDR2 SNEGSKA (reference sequence). Trimming cost V 1 base and J 4 bases; bases outside gene matches: 3.

This clonotype has only a few counts. J is TRBJ1-3 and V is TRBV18; D call uncertain. Trimming removed 2 bases from V and 5 bases from J, with 10 bases in between. The CDR3 length is 14 residues. Germline V gene sequence: CDR1 KGHSH, CDR2 LQKENI. The DNA of the CDR3 is TGTGCCAGCTCACCATTTACAGACCGAAACACCATATATTTT. Its protein is CASSPFTDRNTIYF.

This clonotype has at least ten counts. The V and J genes are TRBV7-7 and TRBJ2-5; D is undetermined. Trimming shortened V by 3 bases and J by 5 bases, and 16 bases separated the two germline ends. Germline V gives CDR1 SSHAT, CDR2 FNYEAQ (reference sequence). The CDR3 loop spans 15 amino acids. DNA for the CDR3: TGTGCCAGCAGCTTTGTCAACACCCCGACGGAGACCCAGTACTTC. Translating it yields CASSFVNTPTETQYF. Combining the CDR3 with reference TRBV7-7 and TRBJ2-5 gives the whole variable domain GAGVSQSPRYKVTKRGQDVTLRCDPISSHATLYWYQQALGQGPEFLTYFNYEAQPDKSGLPSDRFSAERPEGSISTLTIQRTEQRDSAMYRCASSFVNTPTETQYFGPGTRLLVL.

The CDR3 nucleotides are TGTGCCAGCAGCCCAGCTAGGACACCGGGGGGGACCCAGTACTTC. Amino acids: CASSPARTPGGTQYF. This chain joins TRBV14 and TRBJ2-5; 7 positions agree with TRBD2. Trimming at V came to 4 bases and at J to 7 bases, leaving 12 bases not matched to a gene. CDR1 is SGHDN and CDR2 is FVKESK in the germline V gene. CDR3 length: 15 residues.

This clonotype showed up many times. The CDR3 spells CASSLIGTETDTQYF. The CDR3 DNA reads as TGTGCCAGCAGCCTGATCGGGACAGAGACAGATACGCAGTATTTT. The genes are TRBV11-2 and TRBJ2-3; 7 nucleotides match TRBD1. This CDR3 has 15 residues. V gave up 5 bases and J gave up 3 bases; unmatched junction bases: 8. Germline values: CDR1 SGHAT, CDR2 FQNNGV.

V gene TRBV6-1 combines with J gene TRBJ2-5, with 14 bases aligning to TRBD2. After removal of 8 bases from V and 4 bases from J, the junction contained 15 bases not matched to a gene. The CDR3 has 18 residues. The germline V gene has CDR1 MNHNS and CDR2 SASEGT. CDR3 residues: CASSHGLAGGLTGETQYF. The CDR3 nucleotides are TGTGCCAGCTCTCACGGACTAGCGGGGGGACTAACGGGAGAGACCCAGTACTTC.

The chain joins TRBV6-1 to TRBJ1-2; no clear D gene. Germline CDR1 and CDR2: MNHNS and SASEGT. This CDR3 is built from 12 residues. Trimming removed 7 bases at V and 2 bases at J, with 8 bases between. CDR3 residues: CASNGGNYGYTF. The DNA of the CDR3 is TGTGCCAGCAATGGAGGAAACTATGGCTACACCTTC.

The chain combines TRBV30 with TRBJ2-3; D might be TRBD2 (6 bases). This CDR3 is 13 amino acids long. The V gene's germline CDR1 is GTSNPN and CDR2 SVGIG (reference sequence). V lost 4 bases and J 0 bases, leaving 8 bases between the germline ends. CDR3 amino acids: CAWTSDSTDTQYF. The CDR3 DNA is TGTGCCTGGACTAGCGACAGCACAGATACGCAGTATTTT.

In its sample, this clonotype was seen many times. The chain carries TRBV28 and TRBJ1-1; tentative D call: TRBD1 (5 bases). The CDR3 has 13 residues. CDR1 and CDR2 (germline): MDHEN, SYDVKM. V was cut by 5 bases and J by 5 bases, with 12 bases left in between. CDR3 sequence (DNA): TGTGCCAGCAGTCCAGGGACTCGAACTGAAGCTTTCTTT. As protein: CASSPGTRTEAFF.